The 31 T cell receptor beta chains below come from one sample, sequenced in a study of patients and donors after allogeneic stem cell transplantation. A single record per CDR3 protein comes from TCRdb applying MiXCR to the RT-PCR reads. The sample holds 150,000 or so distinct CDR3 sequences, more than 20% seen once. The specimen sequenced was blood, either unsorted or a sorted T cell fraction (not recorded which). These receptors were obtained from a human donor who was either an allogeneic HSCT recipient or a stem cell or donor lymphocyte infusion donor (not recorded which). It is not recorded whose cells these are; they may come from a transplant donor.

The sample holds a few counts of this clonotype. The V gene is TRBV29-1, the J gene TRBJ2-4; D remains ambiguous. CDR1 is SQVTM and CDR2 is ANQGSEA in the germline V gene. The ends were cut back, 0 bases at V and 4 bases at J, with 1 base in the middle. CDR3 length: 11 amino acids. The CDR3 region is CSVEEKNIQYF. In DNA form, the CDR3 reads TGCAGCGTTGAAGAGAAAAACATTCAGTACTTC.

Only a few counts were recorded for this clonotype. J is TRBJ2-7 and V is TRBV12-3 or TRBV12-4, with 7 bases fitting TRBD1. The V gene end was trimmed by 3 bases and the J gene end by 5 bases; junction bases not matched to a gene: 7. This CDR3 region has 14 residues. CDR3 nucleotide sequence: TGTGCCAGCAGTTTGGTAGGGGGCGCGGACGAGCAGTACTTC. Translating it yields CASSLVGGADEQYF.

This chain connects TRBV3-1 to TRBJ1-6, with D unresolved. The germline V gene encodes CDR1 LGHDT and CDR2 YNNKEL (reference sequence). This CDR3 region has 17 residues. V lost 2 bases to trimming and J lost 2 bases, with 13 bases between them. Here the CDR3 reads CASSQRIMGTYNSPLHF. CDR3 nucleotide sequence: TGTGCCAGCAGCCAACGAATCATGGGGACCTATAATTCACCCCTCCACTTT.

This clonotype showed up just a few times. The chain uses TRBV12-3 or TRBV12-4 and TRBJ1-5; D perhaps matches TRBD1 (6 bases). Trimming took off 4 bases at V and 5 bases at J, with 9 bases between the two ends. CDR3 size: 13 residues. In nucleotides, the CDR3 is TGTGCCAGCAGTTGGGACAATGATCAGCCCCAGCATTTT. Translating gives CASSWDNDQPQHF.

V is TRBV7-2 and J is TRBJ2-3; D is unresolved. V was shortened by 0 bases and J by 2 bases, with 9 bases between the two germline ends. Germline loops: CDR1 SGHTA, CDR2 FQGNSA. The CDR3 spans 15 residues. The CDR3 loop is CASSLAGPFTDTQYF. The DNA for the CDR3 is TGTGCCAGCAGCTTAGCGGGCCCCTTCACAGATACGCAGTATTTT.

There are a few counts of this clonotype. The chain recombines TRBV7-9 with TRBJ2-3; 10 nucleotides match TRBD1. This CDR3 region has 16 residues. The V gene end was trimmed by 4 bases and the J gene end by 5 bases; junction bases not matched to a gene: 9. From germline, CDR1 is SEHNR and CDR2 FQNEAQ (reference sequence). As DNA, the CDR3 is TGTGCCAGCAGCTCCCTGACAGGGGGCACTGGAGATACGCAGTATTTT. Translated: CASSSLTGGTGDTQYF. Looking up the rest from reference TRBV7-9 and TRBJ2-3 gives the full variable domain: DTGVSQNPRHKITKRGQNVTFRCDPISEHNRLYWYRQTLGQGPEFLTYFQNEAQLEKSRLLSDRFSAERPKGSFSTLEIQRTEQGDSAMYLCASSSLTGGTGDTQYFGPGTRLTVL.

This clonotype appeared a few times. This chain joins TRBV4-3 and TRBJ2-3, with no clear D. The CDR3 runs 18 residues. V lost 0 bases, J lost 1 base, and 17 bases lay in between. CDR1 is LGHNA, CDR2 YSLEER, per germline. CDR3 in DNA: TGCGCCAGCAGCCAAGATTTTGGCGCTAGGCTTGGCACAGATACGCAGTATTTT. It specifies CASSQDFGARLGTDTQYF.

The chain employs TRBV24-1 and TRBJ1-1, with 8 nucleotides matching TRBD1. V lost 4 bases and J lost 0; bases outside the gene matches: 12. The CDR3 has 18 residues. Germline CDR1 and CDR2: KGHDR and SFDVKD. The DNA of the CDR3 is TGTGCCACCAGTGACCTACGGACAGGGAGGACCATGAACACTGAAGCTTTCTTT. This translates into CATSDLRTGRTMNTEAFF.

The chain is built from TRBV29-1 and TRBJ2-4; D perhaps matches TRBD2 (5 bases). V gave up 0 bases and J gave up 9 bases, with 9 bases separating them. The CDR3 is made up of 12 amino acids. Germline assignment: CDR1 SQVTM and CDR2 ANQGSEA. CDR3 nucleotides: TGCAGCGTTGAAGACGAGGGTAGCATTCAGTACTTC. Amino acids: CSVEDEGSIQYF.

There are a few counts of this clonotype. This sequence joins TRBV12-3 or TRBV12-4 and TRBJ1-3, with D maybe TRBD1 (6 bases). V lost 7 bases, J lost 0 bases, and 10 bases lay in between. The CDR3 runs to 14 residues. The DNA for the CDR3 is TGTGCCAGCACCACGGACAGCTCTGGAAACACCATATATTTT. This gives the protein CASTTDSSGNTIYF.

The V call is TRBV3-1, the J call TRBJ1-1; tentative D call: TRBD1 (5 bases). V was cut by 5 bases and J by 1 base, with 14 bases left in between. This CDR3 is built from 15 residues. The germline V gene encodes CDR1 LGHDT and CDR2 YNNKEL (reference sequence). CDR3 nucleotide sequence: TGTGCCAGCAGCGACGCCGGGACGGCGAACACTGAAGCTTTCTTT. Translation: CASSDAGTANTEAFF.

This clonotype was observed a few times. V usage is TRBV12-5 and J usage is TRBJ2-4; 10 nucleotides match TRBD2. The CDR3 contains 15 residues. J lost 4 bases, V lost 3 bases, and 3 bases had no gene match. CDR1 and CDR2 from the germline V gene are LGHNT and FRNRAP. CDR3 residues: CASGFLAGAKNIQYF. CDR3 DNA: TGTGCTAGTGGTTTCCTAGCGGGGGCAAAAAACATTCAGTACTTC.

This clonotype was seen only a few times. V is TRBV7-2 and J is TRBJ1-1; D not certain. Germline V CDR1 and CDR2: SGHTA, FQGNSA. The CDR3 covers 13 residues. The germline V and J ends were trimmed by 5 bases and 5 bases, with 12 bases remaining between them. The CDR3 bases are TGTGCCAGCAGCCTACGGGGTTTTACTGAAGCTTTCTTT. This translates into CASSLRGFTEAFF. Full variable domain (missing parts from reference TRBV7-2 and TRBJ1-1): GAGVSQSPSNKVTEKGKDVELRCDPISGHTALYWYRQSLGQGLEFLIYFQGNSAPDKSGLPSDRFSAERTGGSVSTLTIQRTQQEDSAVYLCASSLRGFTEAFFGQGTRLTVV.

The chain is built from TRBV29-1 and TRBJ2-1, with a possible D match to TRBD2 (5 bases). The CDR3 runs 13 residues. With 6 bases removed from V and 7 bases from J, the gap between germline ends came to 16 bases. Germline V gene data show CDR1 as SQVTM and CDR2 as ANQGSEA. The CDR3 region has the DNA TGCAGCGTGGGGAAGGAGCGGCGGAATGAGCAGTTCTTC. It yields the protein CSVGKERRNEQFF.

This clonotype was recorded only once. This chain joins TRBV12-3 or TRBV12-4 and TRBJ2-2; D assignment may be TRBD1 or TRBD2 (6 bases each). This CDR3 has 14 residues. Trimming took 0 bases from V and 5 from J, leaving 7 bases between them. The CDR3 protein is CASSLAGGTGELFF. In DNA form, the CDR3 reads TGTGCCAGCAGTTTAGCAGGGGGGACCGGGGAGCTGTTTTTT.

This chain links TRBV29-1 with TRBJ2-1; tentative D call: TRBD1 (5 bases). The CDR3 runs to 14 residues. V was pared by 1 base and J by 0 bases, with 7 bases between. Germline V gene data show CDR1 as SQVTM and CDR2 as ANQGSEA. CDR3 in DNA: TGCAGCGTTGAAGGGCAGGGCTCCTACAATGAGCAGTTCTTC. This translates into CSVEGQGSYNEQFF.

This clonotype was recorded a few times. Written as DNA, the CDR3 is TGTGCCAGCAGCTTAGTCCCGGGGGTCGGGGGAGATACGCAGTATTTT. This gives the protein CASSLVPGVGGDTQYF. This chain links TRBV7-2 with TRBJ2-3, with D perhaps matching TRBD2 (6 bases). The CDR3 runs 16 residues. In germline, CDR1 is SGHTA, CDR2 FQGNSA. V was clipped by 1 base and J by 5 bases, with 16 bases between them.

The sample holds a few counts of this clonotype. The gene calls are TRBV7-6 and TRBJ2-5; the match to TRBD2 covers 7 bases. From germline, CDR1 is SGHVS and CDR2 FNYEAQ. This CDR3 is built from 13 residues. With V trimmed by 5 bases and J by 5 bases, 5 bases remained unmatched. The CDR3 here is CASSIRLAETQYF. In nucleotides, the CDR3 is TGTGCCAGCAGCATCAGACTAGCTGAGACCCAGTACTTC. The whole variable domain, remainder taken from reference TRBV7-6 and TRBJ2-5, is GAGVSQSPRYKVTKRGQDVALRCDPISGHVSLYWYRQALGQGPEFLTYFNYEAQQDKSGLPNDRFSAERPEGSISTLTIQRTEQRDSAMYRCASSIRLAETQYFGPGTRLLVL.

The chain couples TRBV12-3 or TRBV12-4 to TRBJ2-7; D gene ambiguous. Trimming left V 1 base short and J 5 bases short, with 9 bases between. The CDR3 loop spans 13 amino acids. The CDR3 nucleotides read TGTGCCAGCAGTTTAGGACCTGGGGACGAGCAGTACTTC. This gives the protein CASSLGPGDEQYF.

The V gene is TRBV9, the J gene TRBJ2-3; no firm D call. Trimming took 4 bases from V and 2 from J, leaving 11 bases between them. The germline CDR1 and CDR2 sequences are SGDLS and YYNGEE. The CDR3 covers 14 residues. The DNA of the CDR3 is TGTGCCAGCAGCTTACCGGAGATCACAGATACGCAGTATTTT. Amino acid sequence: CASSLPEITDTQYF.

V and J are TRBV7-2 and TRBJ2-2, with no clear D. Trimming took off 2 bases at V and 2 bases at J, with 9 bases between the two ends. This CDR3 is 15 amino acids long. Germline CDR1 is SGHTA and CDR2 is FQGNSA. The CDR3 region has the DNA TGTGCCAGCAGCTTATTCCTCTCCAACACCGGGGAGCTGTTTTTT. Protein product: CASSLFLSNTGELFF. Full variable domain (outside the CDR3, taken from reference TRBV7-2 and TRBJ2-2): GAGVSQSPSNKVTEKGKDVELRCDPISGHTALYWYRQSLGQGLEFLIYFQGNSAPDKSGLPSDRFSAERTGGSVSTLTIQRTQQEDSAVYLCASSLFLSNTGELFFGEGSRLTVL.

V gene TRBV3-1 combines with J gene TRBJ2-7; D ambiguous. Trimming shortened V by 2 bases and J by 2 bases, and 7 bases separated the two germline ends. CDR1 and CDR2 (germline): LGHDT, YNNKEL (reference sequence). This CDR3 spans 13 amino acids. The CDR3 region is CASSQFDPYEQYF. CDR3 in DNA: TGTGCCAGCAGCCAATTCGACCCCTACGAGCAGTACTTC.

This chain uses TRBV19 with TRBJ2-1; 12 bases agree with TRBD2. V was clipped by 1 base and J by 5 bases; unmatched bases: 6. Germline V gene sequence: CDR1 LNHDA, CDR2 SQIVND (reference sequence). The CDR3 spans 17 residues. The CDR3 protein is CASSIVLAGGPDNEQFF. CDR3 bases: TGTGCCAGTAGTATAGTTCTAGCGGGAGGGCCTGACAATGAGCAGTTCTTC.

This clonotype was observed a handful of times. This chain connects TRBV20-1 to TRBJ2-7; 10 bases line up with TRBD2. The J segment lost 9 bases and the V segment lost 4 bases, leaving 12 bases of the junction unmatched. Germline CDR1 and CDR2: DFQATT and SNEGSKA (reference sequence). The CDR3 sequence is 14 residues long. CDR3 nucleotides: TGCAGTGCTACCCCTAGCGGGAGTAGTGCCGTGCAGTACTTC. Residues: CSATPSGSSAVQYF.

The chain recombines TRBV10-3 with TRBJ1-2; perhaps TRBD1 as D (5 bases). The germline V gene encodes CDR1 ENHRY and CDR2 SYGVKD. Trimming cost V 3 bases and J 0 bases, with 14 bases left between them. This CDR3 has 16 residues. DNA of the CDR3: TGTGCCATCAGTGATGCGACAGCCTCTACTAACTATGGCTACACCTTC. Amino acid sequence: CAISDATASTNYGYTF.

This clonotype was observed a few times. The chain joins TRBV4-2 to TRBJ1-2, with TRBD1 as a possible D gene (5 bases). Germline loops: CDR1 LGHNA, CDR2 YNFKEQ. This CDR3 has 17 residues. Trimming removed 1 base at V and 6 bases at J, with 21 bases between. CDR3 DNA: TGTGCCAGCAGCCAAGTCCTACTTTCGGGGGTTGACAATGGCTACACCTTC. Translating gives CASSQVLLSGVDNGYTF.

This clonotype was seen a handful of times. This rearrangement joins TRBV20-1 to TRBJ1-6; TRBD1 agrees at 8 bases. This CDR3 is 15 amino acids long. Trimming cost V 3 bases and J 8 bases; bases outside gene matches: 9. Germline values: CDR1 DFQATT, CDR2 SNEGSKA (reference sequence). In DNA form, the CDR3 reads TGCAGTGCTAGCGGACAGGGTAGCTCCTATTCACCCCTCCACTTT. Amino acids: CSASGQGSSYSPLHF.

This chain connects TRBV25-1 to TRBJ1-2; TRBD1 agrees at 7 bases. The germline gives CDR1 MGHDK, CDR2 SYGVNS. Unmatched junction bases numbered 11, after V lost 7 bases and J lost 3 bases. The CDR3 covers 15 residues. CDR3 amino acids: CASIGRGGTDYGYTF. In DNA, the CDR3 is TGTGCCAGCATTGGCAGGGGAGGGACAGACTATGGCTACACCTTC.

This clonotype was seen at least ten times. V and J are TRBV12-3 or TRBV12-4 and TRBJ1-1; 8 bases map to TRBD1. V lost 5 bases to trimming and J lost 5 bases; unmatched junction nucleotides: 7. CDR3 length: 14 amino acids. The CDR3 bases are TGTGCCAGCAGTATACAGGGGGGAGGTACTGAAGCTTTCTTT. Its protein is CASSIQGGGTEAFF.

This clonotype was picked up many times. One junction end does not reproduce the germline sequence, and a read error may be involved. The chain links TRBV6-5 to TRBJ1-5, with 9 bases identical to TRBD1. There are 14 residues in the CDR3. Germline CDR1 reads MNHEY; CDR2 reads SVGAGI. CDR3 DNA sequence: TGCGCCAGCAGCCCCGGGACAGGGAATCAGCCCCAGCATTTT. Amino acids: CASSPGTGNQPQHF.

This clonotype was observed a handful of times. The rearrangement uses TRBV29-1 and TRBJ2-1, with D tentatively TRBD1 (6 bases). The V gene's germline CDR1 is SQVTM and CDR2 ANQGSEA. Deletions cut 7 bases from V and 5 bases from J, with 15 bases between. The CDR3 contains 13 residues. CDR3 sequence reads: CSDRRGEDNEQFF. In DNA, the CDR3 is TGCAGCGACCGCAGGGGAGAGGACAATGAGCAGTTCTTC.